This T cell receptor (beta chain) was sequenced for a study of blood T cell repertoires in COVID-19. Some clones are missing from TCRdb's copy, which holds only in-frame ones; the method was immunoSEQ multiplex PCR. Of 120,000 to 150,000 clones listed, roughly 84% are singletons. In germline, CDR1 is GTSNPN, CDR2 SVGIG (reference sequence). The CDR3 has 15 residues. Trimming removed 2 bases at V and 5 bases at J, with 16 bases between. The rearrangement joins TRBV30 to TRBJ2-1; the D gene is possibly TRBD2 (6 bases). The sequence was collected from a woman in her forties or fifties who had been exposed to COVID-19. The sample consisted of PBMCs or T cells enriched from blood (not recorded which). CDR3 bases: TGTGCCTGGAGTCCCACGGCGGGACGGAACAATGAGCAGTTCTTC. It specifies CAWSPTAGRNNEQFF.